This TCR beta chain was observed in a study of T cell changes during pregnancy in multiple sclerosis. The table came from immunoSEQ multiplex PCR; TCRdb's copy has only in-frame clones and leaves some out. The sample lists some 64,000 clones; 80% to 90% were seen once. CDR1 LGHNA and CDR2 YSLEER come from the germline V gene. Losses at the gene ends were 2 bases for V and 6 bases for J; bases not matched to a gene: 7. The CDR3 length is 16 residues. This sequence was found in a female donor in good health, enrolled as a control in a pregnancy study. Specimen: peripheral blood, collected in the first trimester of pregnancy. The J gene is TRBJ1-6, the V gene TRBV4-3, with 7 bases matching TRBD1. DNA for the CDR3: TGCGCCAGCAGCCAATTGGCAGGGGGTTCTAATTCACCCCTCCACTTT. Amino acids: CASSQLAGGSNSPLHF.